This TCR beta chain comes out of a study of molecular identifiers for immune sequencing clone quantification (dated by TCRdb to 2016 to 2019). Broadly, across the study: For a replicate experiment, RNA from about 20,000 or 100,000 naive CD8 T cells was divided into five aliquots, of which four were sequenced. This methods study used CD8 T cells to benchmark TCR RNA copy counting and molecular-identifier clustering-based TCR repertoire sequencing (MIDCIRS).

The CDR3 numbers 13 amino acids, ends counted. This entry keeps only the CDR3 DNA: 39 bases, framed from base 1. The CDR1 and CDR2 encoded by the germline V gene (reference sequence) are DFQATT and SNEGSKA. V was cut back by 0 bases and J by 0 bases, leaving a gap of 6 bases between them. The investigation overall reported the following: Even against a background of some 920,000 naive CD8 T cells, spiked-in Jurkat TCR RNA amounting to a single cell's worth was reported to be detectable. Clones above 20 RNA copies held over 99% of molecules in CMV-specific effector cells but under 1% in naive cells. When barcode sub-clustering was not used, chimeric consensus sequences inflated TCR diversity, with chimeras reaching as high as 47%. Naive libraries contained spiked-in Jurkat TCR RNA (approximately ten copies' worth), which is not part of the donor repertoire. About three recovered TCR RNA copies per cell were obtained by modeling, versus roughly 9.1 by digital PCR, implying a capture efficiency of 25% to 30%. Highly expanded clone sizes could be underestimated if identical TCR molecules share a barcode.

This clonotype was seen only a few times. The specificity of this receptor is unknown. A read error may explain this, as a much larger clone is one base away. No conserved phenylalanine or tryptophan ends this CDR3, so it is likely a read error. The method was PCR. The reads were generated on an Illumina HiSeq 4000. Bulk TCR libraries were generated as previously described, with the TCR primers listed in Table S5 used. Total RNA was purified with the Qiagen AllPrep DNA/RNA kit. Before analysis, reads from multiple sequencing runs of the same library were pooled. The source study handled its data this way. Reads were retained only if an exact TCR constant sequence was present, and the retained reads were trimmed to 150 nt and grouped according to their 12-nt molecular barcodes. Reads within each barcode group were sub-clustered using a 15% Levenshtein threshold, and quality-weighted consensus sequences were constructed for each RNA molecule. Non-functional sequences were removed, as were lower-count sequences one edit away from another. Based on a fit of two negative binomial distributions, barcode sub-clusters having less than 20% of the maximum read count were discarded. Using fastp at Q25 and MiXCR, TCRdb reprocessed the public reads and kept productive beta chains. Each entry is one CDR3 protein sequence, shown with its most common DNA and genes. The V and J calls follow TCRdb's processing rather than the paper's. The sample table holds just under 65,000 distinct CDR3 sequences, of which under 20% were seen once. The ten largest clones add up to approximately 1.4% of the sample.

Libraries of naive CD8 T cells were built from anywhere between roughly 17,000 and 1,000,000 sorted cells, with 10%, 30% or 50% of the purified RNA used. Naive CD8 T cells, defined as CD8+CD4-CCR7+CD45RA+, were FACS-sorted into RLT Plus buffer on a BD FACSAria II. Detection sensitivity was tested by spiking Jurkat RNA equal to 9 to 10 TCR copies' worth into samples containing 20,000-1,000,000 naive CD8 T cells. CD8 T cells were enriched with RosetteSep CD8+ T Cell Enrichment Cocktail and Ficoll-Paque, followed by ACK red cell lysis. Material for sequencing was naive CD8+ T cells from blood, with Jurkat cell RNA spiked in. The cell subset or site label, as the study defines it: FACS-sorted CD8+CD4-CCR7+CD45RA+ naive T cells. The chain uses TRBV20-1 and TRBJ2-7, with TRBD2 perhaps the D gene, on 5 matching bases. The sequence came from a human donor in good health. Some libraries in this study had Jurkat cell RNA spiked in. The CDR3 region has the sequence CSAREGSSYEQYL. Here is the DNA: TGCAGTGCTAGAGAAGGGAGCTCCTACGAGCAGTACCTC.